This T cell receptor beta chain was captured in a study of cytomegalovirus exposure and HLA in healthy donors. V was pared by 4 bases and J by 3 bases, with 2 bases of the junction left unmatched. The CDR3 length is 13 residues. Germline CDR1 reads SGHKS; CDR2 reads YYEKEE (reference sequence). Amplification used 60 Vbeta primers and 13 Jbeta primers. The method was immunoSEQ multiplex PCR; TCRdb's version includes in-frame clones alone and lacks a portion of them. This table holds some 150,000 clones, about 64% found once. The clonotype comes from a woman between 40 and 50 years old in good health and CMV-seronegative. Sequencing was carried out using PBMCs. The V and J genes are TRBV5-5 and TRBJ2-5, with 8 positions matching TRBD1. DNA of the CDR3: TGTGCCAGCAGCCAGGACAGGGAAGAGACCCAGTACTTC. Its translation is CASSQDREETQYF. The entire variable domain, with the rest obtained from reference TRBV5-5 and TRBJ2-5, is as follows: DAGVTQSPTHLIKTRGQQVTLRCSPISGHKSVSWYQQVLGQGPQFIFQYYEKEERGRGNFPDRFSARQFPNYSSELNVNALLLGDSALYLCASSQDREETQYFGPGTRLLVL.